The 8 T cell receptor beta chains below were found in one sample sequenced in a study of blood T cell repertoires in COVID-19. The table came from immunoSEQ multiplex PCR; TCRdb's copy has only in-frame clones and leaves some out. The sample holds around 100,000 clones, 80% to 90% seen once. The sample was PBMCs or T cells enriched from blood (not recorded which). The source of these receptors is a woman aged 45-65 years who had recovered from COVID-19.

The chain recombines TRBV28 with TRBJ1-2; 10 positions match TRBD1. Per the germline V gene, CDR1 is MDHEN and CDR2 is SYDVKM. The CDR3 is 13 residues long. The trim removed 11 bases at V and 4 bases at J, leaving 7 bases unmatched. The CDR3 loop is CAVDWTGGYGYTF. In DNA, the CDR3 is TGTGCCGTAGACTGGACAGGGGGCTATGGCTACACCTTC.

The chain has TRBV6-5 and TRBJ2-7, with D maybe TRBD2 (7 bases). The germline V gene encodes CDR1 MNHEY and CDR2 SVGAGI. The ends were cut back, 0 bases at V and 0 bases at J, with 12 bases in the middle. The CDR3 extends over 16 amino acids. This chain's CDR3 is CASSYSGGPSSYEQYF. The CDR3, as DNA: TGTGCCAGCAGTTACTCCGGGGGGCCTAGCTCCTACGAGCAGTACTTC.

This clone turned up a few times. The J gene is TRBJ2-7, the V gene TRBV6-5, with TRBD1 identical over 9 bases. Germline V gene lookup returns CDR1 MNHEY and CDR2 SVGAGI. With V trimmed by 6 bases and J by 4 bases, 10 bases remained unmatched. This CDR3 comprises 15 residues. In nucleotides, the CDR3 is TGTGCCAGCAGGACGGGACAGGGAAATCGGTACGAGCAGTACTTC. This gives the protein CASRTGQGNRYEQYF.

The chain is built from TRBV15 and TRBJ1-1, with a possible D match to TRBD1 (5 bases). Per germline, CDR1 LNHNV and CDR2 YYDKDF (reference sequence). The CDR3 extends over 13 amino acids. V lost 0 bases to trimming and J lost 4 bases, with 6 bases between them. As DNA, the CDR3 is TGTGCCACCAGCAGAGAAACAGGCACTGAAGCTTTCTTT. Translation gives CATSRETGTEAFF.

About this clone itself: The junction and the germline gene differ at one end; a read error may be behind it. The rearrangement uses TRBV6-1 and TRBJ1-2; D not resolved. Germline assignment: CDR1 MNHNS and CDR2 SASEGT. The CDR3 covers 16 residues. CDR3 nucleotides: TGTGTCAGCAGTGCAGAACCGGACTCGCCGATCTATGGCTACACCTTC. Its protein is CVSSAEPDSPIYGYTF.

The V call is TRBV19, the J call TRBJ2-3, with D tentatively TRBD2 (5 bases). Germline V CDR1 and CDR2: LNHDA, SQIVND (reference sequence). The V gene lost 3 bases and the J gene lost 3 bases, with 10 bases spanning the gap. The CDR3 totals 14 residues. In nucleotides, the CDR3 is TGTGCCAGTAGTATCCGGGGATTTACAGATACGCAGTATTTT. Its translation: CASSIRGFTDTQYF.

The chain uses TRBV6-1 and TRBJ2-1; TRBD1 is a possible D gene (6 bases). V was pared by 2 bases and J by 15 bases, with 17 bases between. CDR1 is MNHNS and CDR2 is SASEGT in the germline V gene. This CDR3 region has 13 residues. DNA of the CDR3: TGTGCCAGCAGTGAAACTAGGTATGGGGGCCCGTTCTTC. Protein product: CASSETRYGGPFF.

The chain combines TRBV19 with TRBJ2-4; 11 bases line up with TRBD1. After removal of 10 bases from V and 2 bases from J, the junction contained 13 bases not matched to a gene. This CDR3 has 17 amino acids. Germline V gene sequence: CDR1 LNHDA, CDR2 SQIVND (reference sequence). The CDR3 region has the DNA TGTGCCACCACAACTCCGGGACAGGGGGAACCCAAAAACATTCAGTACTTC. Translated: CATTTPGQGEPKNIQYF.